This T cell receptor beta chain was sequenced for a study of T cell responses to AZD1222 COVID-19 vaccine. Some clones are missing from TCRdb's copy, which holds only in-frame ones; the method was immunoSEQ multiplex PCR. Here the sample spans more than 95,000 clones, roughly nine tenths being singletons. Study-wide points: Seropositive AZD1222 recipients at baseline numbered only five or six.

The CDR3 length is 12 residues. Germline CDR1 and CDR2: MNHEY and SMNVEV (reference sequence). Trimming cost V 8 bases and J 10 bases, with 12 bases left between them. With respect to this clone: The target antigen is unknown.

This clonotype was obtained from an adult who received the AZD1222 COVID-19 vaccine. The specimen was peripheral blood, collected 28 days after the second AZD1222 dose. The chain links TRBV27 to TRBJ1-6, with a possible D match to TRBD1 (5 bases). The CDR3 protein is CASGQGVSPLHF. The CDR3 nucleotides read TGTGCCAGCGGGCAAGGGGTATCACCCCTCCACTTT.